The 11 T cell receptor beta chains presented below share a single source sample, sequenced in a study of cytomegalovirus exposure and HLA in healthy donors. The PCR used 60 Vbeta and 13 Jbeta primers. The repertoire was sequenced with immunoSEQ multiplex PCR; TCRdb's copy has only in-frame clones and lacks some. The sample lists over 150,000 clones; around 77% were seen once. Sequenced input: PBMCs. The receptors were sampled from a man aged 50-59 years in good health and CMV-seropositive.

This rearrangement joins TRBV27 to TRBJ1-4, with 8 positions matching TRBD1. V dropped 5 bases and J dropped 5; count of bases not matched to a gene: 7. The CDR3 spans 15 residues. Germline V CDR1 and CDR2: MNHEY, SMNVEV (reference sequence). The CDR3 here is CASSPWDRINEKLFF. CDR3 sequence (DNA): TGTGCCAGCAGTCCCTGGGACAGGATAAATGAAAAACTGTTTTTT.

This sequence joins TRBV7-9 and TRBJ2-2; D is uncertain. The CDR3 totals 15 residues. V lost 0 bases and J 5 bases, leaving 10 bases between the germline ends. Germline V gene data show CDR1 as SEHNR and CDR2 as FQNEAQ (reference sequence). The CDR3: CASSLAGSRTGELFF. CDR3 coding DNA: TGTGCCAGCAGCTTAGCAGGATCTAGGACCGGGGAGCTGTTTTTT.

The chain links TRBV4-1 to TRBJ2-1, with TRBD2 matching 15 bases. Germline loops: CDR1 MGHRA, CDR2 YSYEKL. Trimming removed 0 bases from V and 9 bases from J; junction bases left unmatched: 3. This CDR3 region has 16 residues. CDR3 residues: CASSQDPGLAGGEQFF. The CDR3 bases are TGCGCCAGCAGCCAAGACCCGGGACTAGCGGGGGGTGAGCAGTTCTTC.

A remark on this clone: Relative to the germline gene, one junction end is altered; a read error may explain this. CDR3 in amino acids: CASSLIRDKEQFF. CDR3 nucleotides: TGTGCCAGCAGCTTAATCCGGGACAAAGAGCAGTTCTTC. The chain joins TRBV7-2 to TRBJ2-1; weak D call: TRBD1 (6 bases). Per the germline V gene, CDR1 is SGHTA and CDR2 is FQGNSA. The CDR3 contains 13 residues. The full variable domain, its missing parts supplied by reference TRBV7-2 and TRBJ2-1, is GAGVSQSPSNKVTEKGKDVELRCDPISGHTALYWYRQSLGQGLEFLIYFQGNSAPDKSGLPSDRFSAERTGGSVSTLTIQRTQQEDSAVYLCASSLIRDKEQFFGPGTRLTVL.

The rearrangement joins TRBV21-1 to TRBJ1-5; the table's D call, TRBD1, has no DNA check behind it. TRBV21-1 is designated a pseudogene. The length of the CDR3 is 22 residues. The CDR3 DNA follows: TGTGCCAGCAGCATCTTTCAGGTCCTGGGACAGGGGCAACGGAGTGAGAATCAGCCCCAGCATTTT. This translates into CASSIFQVLGQGQRSENQPQHF.

The chain combines TRBV19 with TRBJ1-2, with D perhaps TRBD1 (6 bases). The V end lost 3 bases, the J end lost 2 bases, and 22 bases lay between the germline ends. The CDR3 has 18 residues. The V gene's germline CDR1 is LNHDA and CDR2 SQIVND (reference sequence). CDR3 sequence (DNA): TGTGCCAGTAGTATTCCCCTCTCTTCTGACAGGCCCAACTATGGCTACACCTTC. Protein product: CASSIPLSSDRPNYGYTF.

V and J are TRBV7-2 and TRBJ2-3, with D perhaps matching TRBD2 (6 bases). Between the trimmed V and J ends, which lost 5 bases and 2 bases, there was a span of 14 bases. The CDR3 extends over 15 amino acids. In germline, CDR1 is SGHTA, CDR2 FQGNSA. CDR3 loop: CASSTGGWFTDTQYF. The CDR3 coding sequence is TGTGCCAGCAGCACCGGGGGTTGGTTCACAGATACGCAGTATTTT.

This chain links TRBV10-3 with TRBJ1-6; D might be TRBD1 (6 bases). With 5 bases removed from V and 9 bases from J, the gap between germline ends came to 11 bases. Germline CDR1 is ENHRY and CDR2 is SYGVKD. This CDR3 is built from 13 residues. The DNA of the CDR3 is TGTGCCATCAGTCAGGACAGATCTTCACCCCTCCACTTT. The encoded protein is CAISQDRSSPLHF.

V and J are TRBV19 and TRBJ2-2; D perhaps matches TRBD1 (6 bases). V was clipped by 0 bases and J by 5 bases, with 13 bases between them. Germline-derived CDR1 and CDR2 are LNHDA and SQIVND (reference sequence). This CDR3 contains 16 residues. The CDR3 DNA sequence: TGTGCCAGTAGTATAGACAGGGGCAGAGTGACCGGGGAGCTGTTTTTT. Translation gives CASSIDRGRVTGELFF.

The rearrangement joins TRBV6-6 to TRBJ2-5; tentative D call: TRBD2 (7 bases). The V and J ends lost 0 bases and 5 bases respectively, with 16 bases between them. This CDR3 region has 16 residues. The V gene's germline CDR1 is MNHNY and CDR2 SVGAGI (reference sequence). CDR3 residues: CASSYSIPGGGETQYF. CDR3 bases: TGTGCCAGCAGTTACTCGATTCCGGGGGGCGGGGAGACCCAGTACTTC.

This clone was found a few times. The rearrangement uses TRBV4-3 and TRBJ2-3; TRBD2 aligns across 8 bases. This CDR3 has 16 residues. Germline V gene sequence: CDR1 LGHNA, CDR2 YSLEER. V lost 0 bases and J lost 4; bases outside the gene matches: 6. The DNA of the CDR3 is TGCGCCAGCAGCCAAGATGGGCGGGGGGCCGCAGATACGCAGTATTTT. Translation gives CASSQDGRGAADTQYF.